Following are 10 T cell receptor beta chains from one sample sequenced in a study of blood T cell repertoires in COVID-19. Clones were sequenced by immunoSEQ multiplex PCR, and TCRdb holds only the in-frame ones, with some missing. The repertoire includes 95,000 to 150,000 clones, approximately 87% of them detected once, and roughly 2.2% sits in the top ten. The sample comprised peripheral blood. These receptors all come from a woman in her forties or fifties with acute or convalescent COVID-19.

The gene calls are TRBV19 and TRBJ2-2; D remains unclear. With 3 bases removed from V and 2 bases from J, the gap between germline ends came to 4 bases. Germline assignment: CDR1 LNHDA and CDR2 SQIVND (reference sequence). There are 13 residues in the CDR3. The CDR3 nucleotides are TGTGCCAGTAGTATTGTAAACACCGGGGAGCTGTTTTTT. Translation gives CASSIVNTGELFF.

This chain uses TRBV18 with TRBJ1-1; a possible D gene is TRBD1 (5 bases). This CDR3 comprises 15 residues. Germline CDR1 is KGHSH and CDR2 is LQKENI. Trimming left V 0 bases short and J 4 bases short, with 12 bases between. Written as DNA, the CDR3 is TGTGCCAGCTCACCACCGAAGGCTACAGGCACTGAAGCTTTCTTT. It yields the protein CASSPPKATGTEAFF. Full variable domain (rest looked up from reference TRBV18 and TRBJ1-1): NAGVMQNPRHLVRRRGQEARLRCSPMKGHSHVYWYRQLPEEGLKFMVYLQKENIIDESGMPKERFSAEFPKEGPSILRIQQVVRGDSAAYFCASSPPKATGTEAFFGQGTRLTVV.

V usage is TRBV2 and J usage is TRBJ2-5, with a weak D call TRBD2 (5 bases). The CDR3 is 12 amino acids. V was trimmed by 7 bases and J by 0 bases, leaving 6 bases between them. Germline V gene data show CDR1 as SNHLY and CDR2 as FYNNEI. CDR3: CASKADQETQYF. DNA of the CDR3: TGTGCCAGCAAAGCGGACCAAGAGACCCAGTACTTC.

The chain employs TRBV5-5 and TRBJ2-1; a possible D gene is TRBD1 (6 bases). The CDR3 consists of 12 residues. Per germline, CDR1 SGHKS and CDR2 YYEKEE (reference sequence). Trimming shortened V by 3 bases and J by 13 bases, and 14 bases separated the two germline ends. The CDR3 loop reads CASSSTGPDQFF. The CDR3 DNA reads TGTGCCAGCAGCTCGACAGGACCAGATCAGTTCTTC.

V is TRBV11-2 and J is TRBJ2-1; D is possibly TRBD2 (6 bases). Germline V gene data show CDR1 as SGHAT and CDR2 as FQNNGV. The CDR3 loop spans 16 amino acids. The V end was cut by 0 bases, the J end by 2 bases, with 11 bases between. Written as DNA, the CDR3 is TGTGCCAGCAGCTTAGATTGGGCGGGGCCCTACAATGAGCAGTTCTTC. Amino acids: CASSLDWAGPYNEQFF.

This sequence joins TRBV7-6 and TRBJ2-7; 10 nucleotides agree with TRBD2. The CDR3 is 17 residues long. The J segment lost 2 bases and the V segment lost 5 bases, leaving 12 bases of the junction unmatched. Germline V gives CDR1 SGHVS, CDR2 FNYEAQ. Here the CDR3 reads CASSRAGLAGDAYEQYF. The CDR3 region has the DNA TGTGCCAGCAGCCGGGCGGGGCTAGCGGGGGACGCCTACGAGCAGTACTTC.

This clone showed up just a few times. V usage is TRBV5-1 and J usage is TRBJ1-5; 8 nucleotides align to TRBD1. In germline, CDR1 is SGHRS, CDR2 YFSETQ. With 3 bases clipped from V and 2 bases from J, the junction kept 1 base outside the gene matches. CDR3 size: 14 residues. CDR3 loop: CASSSTGGNQPQHF. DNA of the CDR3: TGCGCCAGCAGCTCGACAGGGGGCAATCAGCCCCAGCATTTT.

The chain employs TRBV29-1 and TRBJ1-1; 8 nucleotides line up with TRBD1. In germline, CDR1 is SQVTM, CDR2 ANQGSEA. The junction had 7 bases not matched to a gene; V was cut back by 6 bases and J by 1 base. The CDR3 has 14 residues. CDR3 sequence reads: CSVLQGARNTEAFF. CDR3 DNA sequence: TGCAGCGTACTCCAGGGGGCGCGGAACACTGAAGCTTTCTTT.

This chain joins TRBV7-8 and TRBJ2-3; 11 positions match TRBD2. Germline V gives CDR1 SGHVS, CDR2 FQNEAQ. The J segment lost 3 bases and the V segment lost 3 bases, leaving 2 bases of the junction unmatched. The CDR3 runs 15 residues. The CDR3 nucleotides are TGTGCCAGCAGCTTCCTAGCGGGAGGAACAGATACGCAGTATTTT. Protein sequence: CASSFLAGGTDTQYF. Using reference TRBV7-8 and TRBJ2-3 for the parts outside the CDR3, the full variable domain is GAGVSQSPRYKVAKRGQDVALRCDPISGHVSLFWYQQALGQGPEFLTYFQNEAQLDKSGLPSDRFFAERPEGSVSTLKIQRTQQEDSAVYLCASSFLAGGTDTQYFGPGTRLTVL.

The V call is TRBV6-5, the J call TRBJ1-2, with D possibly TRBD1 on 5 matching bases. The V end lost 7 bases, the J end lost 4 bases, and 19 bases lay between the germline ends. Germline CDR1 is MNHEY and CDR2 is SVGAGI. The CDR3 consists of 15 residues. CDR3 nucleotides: TGTGCCAGCACCCAAGGCGGGGCGCAGGGCTATGGCTACACCTTC. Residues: CASTQGGAQGYGYTF.